The rows below give T cell receptor beta chains drawn from one sample of a study of blood T cell repertoires in COVID-19. The table came from immunoSEQ multiplex PCR; TCRdb's copy has only in-frame clones and leaves some out. The sample contains 60,000 to 70,000 clones, approximately 85% of which appear only once. What was sequenced was peripheral blood. These receptors all come from a man aged 50 to 60 with acute or convalescent COVID-19. Each CDR3 is given with its conserved first and last residue. The D gene is left open where the match is weak. The size field is filled for only some rows; it gives once, few, many or a size class.

d_call,clone_size,v_call,j_call,cdr3_nt,cdr3_aa
NA,NA,TRBV12-3/TRBV12-4,TRBJ1-2,TGTGCCAGCAGTTTAGCTACAGTAAATGGCTACACCTTC,CASSLATVNGYTF
NA,NA,TRBV7-3,TRBJ1-2,TGTGCCAGCAGCTTAATGGTGGCGGAAAACTATGGCTACACCTTC,CASSLMVAENYGYTF
NA,NA,TRBV12-5,TRBJ1-2,TGTGCTAGTGGAACCGAGGGCGCTCGAACAAACTATGGCTACACCTTC,CASGTEGARTNYGYTF
NA,NA,TRBV29-1,TRBJ2-1,TGCAGCGTTGAAGTGCGGGGTCAAACGAATGAGCAGTTCTTC,CSVEVRGQTNEQFF
NA,NA,TRBV2,TRBJ1-5,TGTGCCAGCAGTGAAGAGGGGTATAGCAATCAGCCCCAGCATTTT,CASSEEGYSNQPQHF
NA,NA,TRBV2,TRBJ2-5,TGTGCCAGCAGTGTGGCTTCCCCACCCGTCGAGACCCAGTACTTC,CASSVASPPVETQYF
TRBD2,NA,TRBV5-6,TRBJ2-1,TGTGCCAGCAGCGCTACTAGCGGGGCCTCCGATGAGCAGTTCTTC,CASSATSGASDEQFF
TRBD2,NA,TRBV30,TRBJ2-3,TGTGCCTGGAGGGGTATGGGACTAGCATTAGATACGCAGTATTTT,CAWRGMGLALDTQYF
NA,NA,TRBV23-1,TRBJ1-5,TGCGCCAGCAGTCAAACAGTAAGCAATCAGCCCCAGCATTTT,CASSQTVSNQPQHF
TRBD1,NA,TRBV7-3,TRBJ2-3,TGTGCCAGCAGCTCCAGGGACAGGGACACAGATACGCAGTATTTT,CASSSRDRDTDTQYF
NA,NA,TRBV2,TRBJ2-2,TGTGCCAGCAGTGAGTTGGAGGCGAACACCGGGGAGCTGTTTTTT,CASSELEANTGELFF
NA,few,TRBV28,TRBJ1-2,TGTGCCAGCAGTACGGTCTATGGCTACACCTTC,CASSTVYGYTF
TRBD1,NA,TRBV28,TRBJ2-7,TGTGCCAGCAGACGGCAGGGGGCAAACGAGCAGTACTTC,CASRRQGANEQYF
NA,NA,TRBV5-1,TRBJ1-1,TGCGCCAGCAGCTTGGCACAGGGATCAGCTTTCTTT,CASSLAQGSAFF
NA,NA,TRBV6-5,TRBJ1-2,TGTGCCACCGGGGGAGGGCTACTTGGCTATGGCTACACCTTC,CATGGGLLGYGYTF
NA,NA,TRBV2,TRBJ1-5,TGTGCCAGCAGTCTTTCGAGCTCGCCTCAGCCCCAGCATTTT,CASSLSSSPQPQHF
TRBD2,NA,TRBV7-9,TRBJ2-5,TGTGCCAGCAGTCATTCTGGGGGGGAAGAGACCCAGTACTTC,CASSHSGGEETQYF
NA,NA,TRBV24-1,TRBJ2-1,TGTGCCACCAGTGATCTGACTACCAGCTCCTACAATGAGCAGTTCTTC,CATSDLTTSSYNEQFF
TRBD2,NA,TRBV5-4,TRBJ2-3,TGTGCCAGCAGCTTGAAACTAGCGGGGCACACAGATACGCAGTATTTT,CASSLKLAGHTDTQYF
NA,NA,TRBV9,TRBJ1-3,TGTGCCAGCAGCGTACTAGCCGACTCTGGAAACACCATATATTTT,CASSVLADSGNTIYF
NA,NA,TRBV5-1,TRBJ2-2,TGCGCCAGCAGCTTGTTTTGGCGGGTCGACACCGGGGAGCTGTTTTTT,CASSLFWRVDTGELFF
NA,NA,TRBV19,TRBJ2-3,TGTGCCAGTTCCAGGCGCCCTAGCACAGATACGCAGTATTTT,CASSRRPSTDTQYF
NA,NA,TRBV2,TRBJ1-2,TGTGCCAGCAGTGACACCGGCAGGGCCGGTGGCTACACCTTC,CASSDTGRAGGYTF
NA,NA,TRBV19,TRBJ2-5,TGTGCCAGTACCAGGGGAGAGACCCAGTACTTC,CASTRGETQYF
TRBD1,NA,TRBV29-1,TRBJ2-1,TGCAGCGTAGATCCGGGACAGGGATTTGTTGAGCAGTTCTTC,CSVDPGQGFVEQFF